The clone carrying this TCR beta chain has just a few counts. This specimen belongs to a study of identical twins. V lost 2 bases to trimming and J lost 0 bases, with 6 bases between them. Germline V lookup: CDR1 SGHRS, CDR2 YFSETQ. CDR3 length: 15 amino acids. Using its own MiXCR run on the 5' RACE reads, TCRdb lists one record per CDR3 protein. The sample lists under 900,000 distinct CDR3 sequences; 15% to 20% were seen once. Healthy Caucasian individuals made up all the donors. The sample was also linked to a second study, of T cells expressing NK-cell markers. According to that study: Sequencing of TCR beta repertoires drew on sorted CD3+CD56+NKG2C+, CD3+CD56+NKG2C- and CD3+CD56-NKG2C+ T cells. HCMV seropositivity marked seven of the eight sequenced donors; one was seronegative.

Material: PBMCs. This sequence was found in a woman under 30 in good health. V gene TRBV5-1 combines with J gene TRBJ2-6; D is undetermined. The CDR3 here is CASSFVGSGANVLTF. The DNA of the CDR3 is TGCGCCAGCAGCTTCGTCGGCTCTGGGGCCAACGTCCTGACTTTC.